The 22 T cell receptor beta chains listed next were all sequenced from one sample in a study of identical twins. TCRdb analysed the 5' RACE reads with MiXCR anew, one entry per CDR3 protein. The sample consists of 420,000 or so distinct CDR3 sequences, around 20% of them appearing once. The sequencing sample was made of naive T cells sorted from blood. These receptors came from a man aged 50-60 years in good health.

The V gene is TRBV20-1, the J gene TRBJ1-6, with D hard to call. The CDR3 runs to 13 residues. The germline CDR1 and CDR2 sequences are DFQATT and SNEGSKA (reference sequence). CDR3 coding DNA: TGCAGCCCAATTAGCGGGCTGAATTCACCCCTCCACTTT. Residues: CSPISGLNSPLHF.

This clonotype appeared a few times. CDR3 sequence: CASSPGQRQETQYF. DNA for the CDR3: TGTGCCAGCAGCCCGGGACAGAGGCAAGAGACCCAGTACTTC. The chain carries TRBV7-2 and TRBJ2-5; 7 bases agree with TRBD1. In germline, CDR1 is SGHTA, CDR2 FQGNSA. J was trimmed by 2 bases and V by 5 bases; bases with no gene match: 5. The CDR3 loop spans 14 amino acids.

This clonotype was counted at least ten times. The chain joins TRBV20-1 to TRBJ2-5, with D tentatively TRBD2 (5 bases). Germline lookup yields CDR1 DFQATT and CDR2 SNEGSKA (reference sequence). The CDR3 has 10 residues. V dropped 6 bases and J dropped 5 bases, with 7 bases sitting between them. The CDR3 spells CSARRETQYF. The CDR3 DNA is TGCAGTGCGAGGAGGGAGACCCAGTACTTC.

The chain recombines TRBV7-8 with TRBJ2-1, with TRBD2 matching 7 bases. Germline V gives CDR1 SGHVS, CDR2 FQNEAQ. V gave up 5 bases and J gave up 9 bases; unmatched junction bases: 7. The CDR3 is 13 amino acids. The CDR3 nucleotides read TGTGCCAGCAGCACACAGCGGGACTCTGAGCAGTTCTTC. Protein sequence: CASSTQRDSEQFF.

This clonotype appeared a few times. The chain employs TRBV18 and TRBJ2-7; TRBD2 is a possible D gene (6 bases). V dropped 3 bases and J dropped 4 bases, with 13 bases sitting between them. This CDR3 region has 14 residues. The germline V gene has CDR1 KGHSH and CDR2 LQKENI. The CDR3 DNA follows: TGTGCCAGCTCACCTTCCGCGGGGCCATACGAGCAGTACTTC. Translated: CASSPSAGPYEQYF. Using reference TRBV18 and TRBJ2-7 for the parts outside the CDR3, the full variable domain is NAGVMQNPRHLVRRRGQEARLRCSPMKGHSHVYWYRQLPEEGLKFMVYLQKENIIDESGMPKERFSAEFPKEGPSILRIQQVVRGDSAAYFCASSPSAGPYEQYFGPGTRLTVT.

The V and J genes are TRBV3-1 and TRBJ2-3; TRBD2 matches at 11 bases. Germline V lookup: CDR1 LGHDT, CDR2 YNNKEL (reference sequence). The CDR3 totals 15 residues. V lost 6 bases to trimming and J lost 6 bases; unmatched junction nucleotides: 8. CDR3 nucleotides: TGTGCCAGCAGGGCCACTAGCGGGGGACCGGATACGCAGTATTTT. It yields the protein CASRATSGGPDTQYF.

The V and J genes are TRBV9 and TRBJ2-2; 7 bases line up with TRBD1. J gave up 5 bases and V 1 base, and 5 bases lay outside the gene matches. Germline V gene lookup returns CDR1 SGDLS and CDR2 YYNGEE. The CDR3 is 15 residues long. Written as DNA, the CDR3 is TGTGCCAGCAGCGTATGGGACAGAGAAACCGGGGAGCTGTTTTTT. Protein sequence: CASSVWDRETGELFF.

V is TRBV4-2 and J is TRBJ2-1, with 14 bases aligning to TRBD2. The germline gives CDR1 LGHNA, CDR2 YNFKEQ. J lost 6 bases, V lost 1 base, and 5 bases had no gene match. The CDR3 is made up of 17 amino acids. The CDR3 here is CASSQVGGTSGGNEQFF. CDR3 DNA: TGTGCCAGCAGCCAAGTGGGCGGGACTAGCGGGGGCAATGAGCAGTTCTTC.

V usage is TRBV6-2 or TRBV6-3 and J usage is TRBJ2-7; the match to TRBD2 covers 7 bases. The V segment lost 3 bases and the J segment 11 bases; nucleotides outside the gene matches: 13. The CDR3 sequence is 14 residues long. Germline lookup yields CDR1 MNHEY and CDR2 SVGEGT. CDR3 loop: CASSYRLQRGGEYF. DNA for the CDR3: TGTGCCAGCAGTTATAGACTACAAAGGGGAGGGGAGTACTTC.

This clonotype appeared many times. This chain uses TRBV19 with TRBJ2-5, with D perhaps assigned TRBD1 or TRBD2 (6 bases each). This CDR3 is 13 amino acids long. V dropped 9 bases and J dropped 4 bases, with 15 bases sitting between them. The germline V gene encodes CDR1 LNHDA and CDR2 SQIVND (reference sequence). This chain's CDR3 is CASSNRGRETQYF. In DNA form, the CDR3 reads TGTGCCAGCAGCAATCGGGGGCGAGAGACCCAGTACTTC.

The gene calls are TRBV7-8 and TRBJ2-3; 12 bases are a match to TRBD2. Germline CDR1 reads SGHVS; CDR2 reads FQNEAQ. The CDR3 has 17 amino acids. V shed 3 bases and J 5 bases; nucleotides not matched to a gene: 9. The CDR3 coding sequence is TGTGCCAGCAGCTTTTGGGATCCTAGCGGGAGGGAAGATACGCAGTATTTT. Protein: CASSFWDPSGREDTQYF.

This clonotype has just a few counts. The rearrangement joins TRBV7-6 to TRBJ2-1; 12 bases align to TRBD2. Germline loops: CDR1 SGHVS, CDR2 FNYEAQ. The CDR3 covers 19 residues. V lost 1 base, J lost 7 bases, and 14 bases stayed unmatched. CDR3 DNA sequence: TGTGCCAGCAGCTTAGTGGGGCTAGCGGGGGGGCAGAAATGGAATGAGCAGTTCTTC. This translates into CASSLVGLAGGQKWNEQFF.

This chain connects TRBV7-6 to TRBJ2-2; TRBD1 is a possible D gene (6 bases). The germline CDR1 and CDR2 sequences are SGHVS and FNYEAQ. The germline V and J ends were trimmed by 4 bases and 6 bases, with 12 bases remaining between them. The CDR3 length is 14 residues. CDR3 loop: CASSYGQSAGELFF. As DNA, the CDR3 is TGTGCCAGCAGCTACGGACAGAGTGCCGGGGAGCTGTTTTTT.

This clonotype was detected a few times. The gene calls are TRBV7-3 and TRBJ2-1; TRBD1 or TRBD2 may be the D gene (6 bases each). The CDR3 covers 15 residues. V was trimmed by 1 base and J by 12 bases, leaving 19 bases between them. Germline V gene data show CDR1 as SGHTA and CDR2 as FQGTGA. CDR3 coding DNA: TGTGCCAGCAGCTTAAGTGCGGGGACAAACAGTGGGCAGTTCTTC. Its protein is CASSLSAGTNSGQFF. The entire variable domain, with the rest obtained from reference TRBV7-3 and TRBJ2-1, is as follows: GAGVSQTPSNKVTEKGKYVELRCDPISGHTALYWYRQSLGQGPEFLIYFQGTGAADDSGLPNDRFFAVRPEGSVSTLKIQRTERGDSAVYLCASSLSAGTNSGQFFGPGTRLTVL.

This chain links TRBV6-2 or TRBV6-3 with TRBJ2-5; 10 bases are a match to TRBD1. The V gene end was trimmed by 6 bases and the J gene end by 2 bases; junction bases not matched to a gene: 9. The V gene's germline CDR1 is MNHEY and CDR2 SVGEGT. CDR3 length: 16 residues. CDR3 sequence reads: CASSSRQGARQETQYF. The CDR3 DNA is TGTGCCAGCAGCTCCAGACAGGGGGCGCGTCAAGAGACCCAGTACTTC.

The CDR3 region has the DNA TGTGCCAGCAGTTACCTCGGCGGGAGGGGCAACGAGCAGTACTTC. It encodes CASSYLGGRGNEQYF. The J gene is TRBJ2-7, the V gene TRBV6-2 or TRBV6-3, with 9 positions matching TRBD2. The germline gives CDR1 MNHEY, CDR2 SVGEGT. J lost 5 bases, V lost 2 bases, and 7 bases had no gene match. The CDR3 loop spans 15 amino acids.

The rearrangement links TRBV7-8 to TRBJ1-6; D not resolved. The CDR3 extends over 13 amino acids. Germline assignment: CDR1 SGHVS and CDR2 FQNEAQ. V was pared by 7 bases and J by 7 bases, with 11 bases between. As DNA, the CDR3 is TGTGCCAGCAACGGGCAGCCGAATTCACCCCTCCACTTT. This codes for CASNGQPNSPLHF.

This clonotype occurred many times. V gene TRBV25-1 combines with J gene TRBJ2-7; D possibly uses TRBD1 or TRBD2 (5 bases each). Germline V gives CDR1 MGHDK, CDR2 SYGVNS. Trimming cost V 1 base and J 2 bases, with 15 bases left between them. The CDR3 contains 16 residues. The CDR3 loop is CASSESVIRGAYEQYF. The CDR3 DNA is TGTGCCAGCAGTGAATCCGTTATAAGAGGGGCCTACGAGCAGTACTTC.

This clonotype was observed many times. V usage is TRBV5-1 and J usage is TRBJ2-1, with a weak D call TRBD2 (5 bases). Trimming cost V 0 bases and J 3 bases, with 10 bases left between them. The CDR3 covers 15 residues. The germline V gene has CDR1 SGHRS and CDR2 YFSETQ. The CDR3 protein is CASSLDGISYNEQFF. DNA for the CDR3: TGCGCCAGCAGCTTGGACGGGATAAGCTACAATGAGCAGTTCTTC.

CDR3: CASRSQGSGANVLTF. CDR3 coding DNA: TGTGCCAGCAGATCACAGGGCTCTGGGGCCAACGTCCTGACTTTC. The chain recombines TRBV6-1 with TRBJ2-6, with D possibly being TRBD1 (6 bases). This CDR3 region has 15 residues. The ends were cut back, 6 bases at V and 0 bases at J, with 9 bases in the middle. Per germline, CDR1 MNHNS and CDR2 SASEGT.

This clonotype appeared a single time. The V call is TRBV3-1, the J call TRBJ2-7; D is unclear. The V gene's germline CDR1 is LGHDT and CDR2 YNNKEL (reference sequence). The CDR3 is made up of 13 amino acids. Trimming left V 0 bases short and J 3 bases short, with 6 bases between. CDR3 residues: CASSQELGYEQYF. Written as DNA, the CDR3 is TGTGCCAGCAGCCAAGAATTAGGCTACGAGCAGTACTTC.

This clonotype was picked up many times. The chain links TRBV29-1 to TRBJ2-1; no reliable D call. Trimming removed 7 bases from V and 5 bases from J, with 12 bases in between. The CDR3 sequence is 12 residues long. Germline V gene sequence: CDR1 SQVTM, CDR2 ANQGSEA. DNA for the CDR3: TGCAGCGCCGTGGGCGGTGACAATGAGCAGTTCTTC. It is translated as CSAVGGDNEQFF.